This T cell receptor beta chain was captured in a study of blood T cell repertoires in COVID-19. Across the study: Samples representing acute and convalescent COVID-19 were sourced from the United States, Italy and Spain. Sources were T cells, B-cell-depleted T cells, or PBMCs; the material itself was cDNA or gDNA.

CDR1 and CDR2 (germline): SEHNR, FQNEAQ (reference sequence). This CDR3 spans 15 amino acids. With V trimmed by 5 bases and J by 5 bases, 8 bases remained unmatched. Study processing details: Amplification with reference gene primers provided the estimates of nucleated cell counts. Clones were read by immunoSEQ multiplex PCR, and TCRdb kept only the in-frame ones, dropping some. That table supplies the V and J calls and clone size; D and trimming were determined from the DNA. The sample gives 130,000 or so clones, roughly four fifths of which show up once; less than 14% is in the top ten. The chain recombines TRBV7-9 with TRBJ1-3; TRBD1 matches 8 bases. This clonotype originated in a human donor in a cohort sampled during active COVID-19. Sequenced input: peripheral blood. The CDR3, as DNA: TGTGCCAGCAGCCCGTACGGACAGGGCCGAAACACCATATATTTT. Translation: CASSPYGQGRNTIYF.